This TCR beta chain was profiled in a study of OX40 agonist ivuxolimab in advanced cancers. Overall study context: The patients got ivuxolimab, which is an agonistic anti-OX40 (CD134) antibody. While on treatment, patients had intravenous ivuxolimab at 0.01 to 10 mg/kg every 2 weeks. General study results and limits: Blood T cells, both CD4+ and CD8+, expanded clonally by week 6 at 0.1 to 3.0 mg/kg. Antigen specificity remained undetermined for the expanded peripheral T cells.

The germline V gene encodes CDR1 DFQATT and CDR2 SNEGSKA (reference sequence). This CDR3 contains 11 residues. The ends were cut back, 7 bases at V and 2 bases at J, with 9 bases in the middle. Clones were read by immunoSEQ multiplex PCR, and TCRdb kept only the in-frame ones, dropping some. The repertoire holds 77,000 or so clones, 75% to 90% seen once, with less than 0.55% in the top ten. Comments on this clone: Its cognate antigen is unknown. Other DNA sequences of this sample code for an identical CDR3.

The receptor comes from an adult with an advanced solid tumor such as melanoma, head and neck, liver or kidney cancer. The sample consisted of CD4+ or CD8+ T cells sorted from blood, taken in a trial of the OX40 agonist ivuxolimab. This rearrangement joins TRBV20-1 to TRBJ2-7, with D tentatively TRBD1 or TRBD2 (5 bases each). The CDR3 here is CSVPGPYEQYF. Here the CDR3 DNA reads TGCAGTGTGCCGGGACCCTACGAGCAGTACTTC.